These 17 T cell receptor beta chains originate from one sample sequenced in a study of blood T cells in healthy people across ages. Then a second PCR, running roughly 7 to 11 cycles, was carried out with a sample-barcoded 5' primer and a J-beta primer mix. TCRdb reprocessed the 5' RACE reads with MiXCR, giving one entry per CDR3 protein. The sample records 750,000 or so distinct CDR3 sequences, just under 25% being singletons. These data are also associated with another study on T cells of mothers and their children.

The sample comprised blood. These TCRs come from a boy younger than 18 in good health.

The chain uses TRBV3-1 and TRBJ2-5; 14 bases align to TRBD2. V lost 5 bases to trimming and J lost 5 bases; unmatched junction nucleotides: 7. The CDR3 is made up of 16 amino acids. Looked up from germline, CDR1 is LGHDT and CDR2 is YNNKEL (reference sequence). The CDR3 bases are TGTGCCAGCAGCGGGACTAGCGGGGGACATCTGGAGACCCAGTACTTC. Translation gives CASSGTSGGHLETQYF.

V usage is TRBV5-6 and J usage is TRBJ2-7; 8 bases are a match to TRBD1. Germline lookup yields CDR1 SGHDT and CDR2 YYEEEE. The CDR3 extends over 15 amino acids. Germline trimming cut 2 bases from V and 5 bases from J; bases unmatched to any gene: 9. For the CDR3, the DNA is TGTGCCAGCAGCTTTACCGGGGACAGGCCCCACGAGCAGTACTTC. This translates into CASSFTGDRPHEQYF.

The chain links TRBV29-1 to TRBJ2-2; 13 bases are a match to TRBD2. Germline assignment: CDR1 SQVTM and CDR2 ANQGSEA. V lost 0 bases to trimming and J lost 7 bases; unmatched junction nucleotides: 5. CDR3 length: 16 residues. In DNA form, the CDR3 reads TGCAGCGTTGAAGATCGGACTAGCGGGGGTTACGGGGAGCTGTTTTTT. This encodes CSVEDRTSGGYGELFF.

Regarding this clonotype: Mismatch with germline at one junction end may stem from a read error. The chain uses TRBV7-9 and TRBJ1-3; maybe TRBD1 (5 bases). Germline V lookup: CDR1 SEHNR, CDR2 FQNEAQ (reference sequence). The CDR3 extends over 16 amino acids. The CDR3 DNA follows: TGTGCCAGCAGCCCCCCTGGGTCAGGGCTAGGAAACGCCATATATTTT. Protein: CASSPPGSGLGNAIYF.

This chain uses TRBV4-1 with TRBJ1-3; D gene ambiguous. With 1 base removed from V and 0 bases from J, the gap between germline ends came to 4 bases. The CDR3 contains 14 residues. From germline, CDR1 is MGHRA and CDR2 YSYEKL. The CDR3 is CASSQVGSGNTIYF. The CDR3 DNA reads as TGCGCCAGCAGCCAAGTTGGCTCTGGAAACACCATATATTTT.

The chain uses TRBV14 and TRBJ2-5, with D hard to call. Trimming left V 0 bases short and J 1 base short, with 9 bases between. The CDR3 runs 15 residues. CDR1 and CDR2 (germline): SGHDN, FVKESK. The CDR3 bases are TGTGCCAGCAGCCAAGAAGTTTCTACCCAAGAGACCCAGTACTTC. Translated, it gives CASSQEVSTQETQYF.

This sequence joins TRBV29-1 and TRBJ2-7; D unclear. Germline-derived CDR1 and CDR2 are SQVTM and ANQGSEA. With 6 bases removed from V and 6 bases from J, the gap between germline ends came to 12 bases. The CDR3 is 11 amino acids. The DNA for the CDR3 is TGCAGCGTAATACCCGACCGCGAGCAGTACTTC. This gives the protein CSVIPDREQYF.

V and J are TRBV7-2 and TRBJ2-7, with TRBD2 identical over 12 bases. Germline CDR1 reads SGHTA; CDR2 reads FQGNSA. The CDR3 length is 17 residues. J gave up 0 bases and V 3 bases, and 6 bases lay outside the gene matches. This CDR3 reads CASSLTSGGQSSYEQYF. CDR3 DNA sequence: TGTGCCAGCAGCTTGACTAGCGGGGGTCAGAGCTCCTACGAGCAGTACTTC.

The J gene is TRBJ2-2, the V gene TRBV12-3 or TRBV12-4, with D maybe TRBD2 (5 bases). The V and J ends lost 6 bases and 9 bases respectively, with 11 bases between them. The CDR3 runs 12 residues. In DNA form, the CDR3 reads TGTGCCAGCAGGCTAGCACAAAGGGAGCTGTTTTTT. Translation gives CASRLAQRELFF.

This clonotype was recorded a few times. V gene TRBV9 combines with J gene TRBJ2-7; 7 bases align to TRBD1. The germline CDR1 and CDR2 sequences are SGDLS and YYNGEE. With 1 base clipped from V and 0 bases from J, the junction kept 4 bases outside the gene matches. This CDR3 region has 15 residues. In DNA form, the CDR3 reads TGTGCCAGCAGCGTAACGGGACAGCGCTCCTACGAGCAGTACTTC. Encoded protein: CASSVTGQRSYEQYF.

The genes are TRBV4-3 and TRBJ1-4, with D hard to call. Germline V gives CDR1 LGHNA, CDR2 YSLEER. With 0 bases removed from V and 4 bases from J, the gap between germline ends came to 9 bases. This CDR3 spans 15 amino acids. The CDR3 here is CASSQEWRDNEKLFF. CDR3 nucleotide sequence: TGCGCCAGCAGCCAAGAGTGGAGGGATAATGAAAAACTGTTTTTT.

This clonotype was seen a handful of times. V usage is TRBV20-1 and J usage is TRBJ2-7, with D perhaps matching TRBD2 (5 bases). In germline, CDR1 is DFQATT, CDR2 SNEGSKA (reference sequence). The CDR3 has 14 residues. V dropped 5 bases and J dropped 0 bases, with 14 bases sitting between them. In nucleotides, the CDR3 is TGCAGTGCTGACACCGGGATTACCTCCTACGAGCAGTACTTC. Translated, it gives CSADTGITSYEQYF.

This chain uses TRBV6-6 with TRBJ1-2; 7 bases map to TRBD1. This CDR3 has 15 amino acids. The junction had 8 bases not matched to a gene; V was cut back by 6 bases and J by 1 base. Germline values: CDR1 MNHNY, CDR2 SVGAGI (reference sequence). CDR3 DNA: TGTGCCAGCAGCCAGGGACAGACTCTTAACTATGGCTACACCTTC. It codes for CASSQGQTLNYGYTF.

The rearrangement uses TRBV5-1 and TRBJ2-5; tentative D call: TRBD1 (6 bases). V was clipped by 3 bases and J by 4 bases, with 13 bases between them. The CDR3 spans 14 residues. Germline V CDR1 and CDR2: SGHRS, YFSETQ. The CDR3 coding sequence is TGCGCCAGCAGCTCGACAGGCCTTGGAGAGACCCAGTACTTC. It yields the protein CASSSTGLGETQYF. The entire variable domain, with the rest obtained from reference TRBV5-1 and TRBJ2-5, is as follows: KAGVTQTPRYLIKTRGQQVTLSCSPISGHRSVSWYQQTPGQGLQFLFEYFSETQRNKGNFPGRFSGRQFSNSRSEMNVSTLELGDSALYLCASSSTGLGETQYFGPGTRLLVL.

This clonotype has only a few counts. This chain uses TRBV28 with TRBJ2-7, with 8 bases fitting TRBD1. The germline gives CDR1 MDHEN, CDR2 SYDVKM. This CDR3 contains 14 residues. V lost 5 bases and J lost 4; bases outside the gene matches: 7. In nucleotides, the CDR3 is TGTGCCAGCAGTGGACCAGGGGGCTTGTACGAGCAGTACTTC. It specifies CASSGPGGLYEQYF. Full variable domain (rest looked up from reference TRBV28 and TRBJ2-7): DVKVTQSSRYLVKRTGEKVFLECVQDMDHENMFWYRQDPGLGLRLIYFSYDVKMKEKGDIPEGYSVSREKKERFSLILESASTNQTSMYLCASSGPGGLYEQYFGPGTRLTVT.

This clonotype has more than one count but fewer than ten. The gene calls are TRBV10-3 and TRBJ2-6, with unresolved D. Between the trimmed V and J ends, which lost 3 bases and 0 bases, there was a span of 3 bases. Germline V lookup: CDR1 ENHRY, CDR2 SYGVKD. The CDR3 loop spans 14 amino acids. The CDR3 region is CAISEPSGANVLTF. The DNA for the CDR3 is TGTGCCATCAGTGAACCCTCTGGGGCCAACGTCCTGACTTTC.

This rearrangement joins TRBV12-3 or TRBV12-4 to TRBJ2-7; 9 bases line up with TRBD2. V gave up 6 bases and J gave up 3 bases; unmatched junction bases: 9. CDR3 length: 15 amino acids. DNA of the CDR3: TGTGCCAGCAGCCGGGTGGTAGCGGGAGTCTACGAGCAGTACTTC. Amino acids: CASSRVVAGVYEQYF.